The 7 T cell receptor beta chains below all came from one sample that was sequenced in a study of T cell responses to AZD1222 COVID-19 vaccine (dated by TCRdb to 2020 to 2022). Libraries were prepared through the immunoSEQ multiplex PCR assay. What TCRdb holds here is the immuneACCESS table cut down to in-frame rearrangements. Part of the clones is not present; checked against another copy, under half of the missing clones reflect an unresolved V gene, and the others are unexplained. The table for this sample lists approximately 190,000 clones; approximately 93% of them were counted only once. The ten most abundant clones make up approximately 1% of the sample. Per the publication, the time point label means: about 28 days (+/-7) after the second vaccine dose. This material consisted of peripheral blood, taken 28 days after the second AZD1222 dose. All receptors derive from an adult who received the AZD1222 COVID-19 vaccine.

This sequence joins TRBV7-6 and TRBJ1-3; the D is unclear. The V and J ends lost 3 bases and 2 bases respectively, with 5 bases between them. The CDR3 loop spans 13 amino acids. The V gene's germline CDR1 is SGHVS and CDR2 FNYEAQ. The CDR3 nucleotides are TGTGCCAGCAGCTTGGCAGCTGGAAACACCATATATTTT. It is translated as CASSLAAGNTIYF.

CDR3 coding DNA: TGTGCCAGCAGCACCGCCGACACCTACTACGAGCAGTACTTC. This encodes CASSTADTYYEQYF. The chain employs TRBV6-2 or TRBV6-3 and TRBJ2-7; D uncertain. With 6 bases removed from V and 3 bases from J, the gap between germline ends came to 15 bases. The length of the CDR3 is 14 residues. Looked up from germline, CDR1 is MNHEY and CDR2 is SVGEGT.

The rearrangement uses TRBV10-3 and TRBJ1-5; D not resolved. Between the trimmed V and J ends, which lost 3 bases and 1 base, there was a span of 10 bases. From germline, CDR1 is ENHRY and CDR2 SYGVKD. This CDR3 is built from 15 residues. In DNA, the CDR3 is TGTGCCATCAGTGATTCCACGGACAGCAATCAGCCCCAGCATTTT. Protein sequence: CAISDSTDSNQPQHF.

The V call is TRBV6-6, the J call TRBJ1-5; D possibly corresponds to TRBD1 (5 bases). Between the trimmed V and J ends, which lost 6 bases and 4 bases, there was a span of 13 bases. This CDR3 has 14 amino acids. Looked up from germline, CDR1 is MNHNY and CDR2 is SVGAGI (reference sequence). The CDR3 spells CASSAGRGNQPQHF. The DNA of the CDR3 is TGTGCCAGCAGCGCCGGGCGGGGGAATCAGCCCCAGCATTTT.

The V gene is TRBV7-9, the J gene TRBJ2-1, with D perhaps being TRBD1 or TRBD2 (5 bases each). Germline V gene sequence: CDR1 SEHNR, CDR2 FQNEAQ (reference sequence). The CDR3 sequence is 15 residues long. Trimming shortened V by 2 bases and J by 13 bases, and 21 bases separated the two germline ends. In DNA form, the CDR3 reads TGTGCCAGCAGCTTAACTGGGGGACCCTCTAATATTCAGTTCTTC. It encodes CASSLTGGPSNIQFF.

The CDR3 loop reads CASSPTRNTIYF. For the CDR3, the DNA is TGTGCCAGCAGTCCCACCCGAAACACCATATATTTT. V usage is TRBV12-3 or TRBV12-4 and J usage is TRBJ1-3; D is unclear. This CDR3 has 12 amino acids. Trimming shortened V by 5 bases and J by 5 bases, and 7 bases separated the two germline ends.

The rearrangement uses TRBV27 and TRBJ1-5; 7 nucleotides line up with TRBD1. Germline V gene data show CDR1 as MNHEY and CDR2 as SMNVEV (reference sequence). The CDR3 runs 15 residues. V lost 5 bases to trimming and J lost 0 bases; unmatched junction nucleotides: 4. The CDR3 sequence is CASSLQGLSNQPQHF. The CDR3 DNA follows: TGTGCCAGCAGTCTACAGGGGCTTAGCAATCAGCCCCAGCATTTT.